Listed below are T cell receptor beta chains from one sample, sequenced in a study of STAT5B mutations in CD4+ large granular lymphocyte leukemia. Data came from immunoSEQ multiplex PCR; TCRdb stores just in-frame clones and leaves some out. This table holds 37,000 or so clones, 75% to 85% found once. Material: CD4+ T cells from blood buffy coats. Receptors were obtained from a human donor in good health. The CDR3 runs from the conserved cysteine through the conserved F or W. Fields, in order: D gene, V gene, clone size, J gene, CDR3 protein, CDR3 DNA. The D gene is left open where the match is weak. The listing skips clone size in some rows; elsewhere it reads once, few, many or a size class.

>.|TRBV7-9|.|TRBJ1-1
CASSLAVEAFF
TGTGCCAGCAGCTTAGCAGTTGAAGCTTTCTTT
>TRBD2|TRBV2|.|TRBJ2-1
CASSGTSGRRLEQFF
TGTGCCAGCAGTGGTACTAGCGGGAGACGACTTGAGCAGTTCTTC
>.|TRBV18|few|TRBJ1-2
CASSEPGGSGGYTF
TGTGCCAGCTCCGAACCCGGCGGGTCCGGCGGCTACACCTTC
>TRBD2|TRBV7-2|once|TRBJ2-7
CASSPGLAGGEQYF
TGTGCCAGCAGCCCAGGACTAGCGGGAGGCGAGCAGTACTTC
>.|TRBV28|.|TRBJ1-2
CASRVQGSPRDSNYGYTF
TGTGCCAGCAGGGTGCAGGGGTCTCCCAGAGATTCTAACTATGGCTACACCTTC
>TRBD2|TRBV5-1|.|TRBJ2-7
CASSPDGTSGKYEQYF
TGCGCCAGCAGCCCGGATGGGACTAGCGGGAAGTACGAGCAGTACTTC
>.|TRBV6-1|.|TRBJ2-7
CASSVQVPSYEQYF
TGTGCCAGCAGTGTACAGGTGCCCTCCTACGAGCAGTACTTC
>.|TRBV10-3|.|TRBJ2-3
CASGQWYADTQYF
TGTGCCTCCGGACAGTGGTACGCAGATACGCAGTATTTT
>TRBD2|TRBV4-3|.|TRBJ2-7
CASSQEASGSYEQYF
TGCGCCAGCAGCCAAGAAGCCAGCGGGAGCTACGAGCAGTACTTC
>.|TRBV6-5|.|TRBJ2-6
CASSQGRGGNVLTF
TGTGCCAGCAGCCAGGGCCGGGGCGGCAACGTCCTGACTTTC
>.|TRBV11-3|.|TRBJ2-6
CASGQGPSGANVLTF
TGTGCCAGCGGCCAGGGCCCCTCTGGGGCCAACGTCCTGACTTTC
>.|TRBV14|.|TRBJ1-1
CASSPTTGRAFF
TGTGCCAGCAGCCCTACGACAGGTAGAGCTTTCTTT
>.|TRBV6-5|.|TRBJ1-2
CASSYGQGSYTF
TGTGCCAGCAGTTACGGCCAGGGGAGCTACACCTTC
>.|TRBV4-2|.|TRBJ1-1
CASSQGGWGLNTEAFF
TGTGCCAGCAGCCAAGGAGGATGGGGGTTGAACACTGAAGCTTTCTTT
>.|TRBV19|.|TRBJ1-5
CASSITGLGSLGNQPQHF
TGTGCCAGTAGTATCACGGGTTTAGGAAGCTTGGGCAATCAGCCCCAGCATTTT
>TRBD1|TRBV19|.|TRBJ2-1
CASSIRGQGAYNEQFF
TGTGCCAGTAGTATCCGAGGGCAGGGGGCTTACAATGAGCAGTTCTTC
>.|TRBV4-1|.|TRBJ1-5
CASSQDPVGQPQHF
TGCGCCAGCAGCCAAGACCCCGTAGGGCAGCCCCAGCATTTT
>.|TRBV10-3|.|TRBJ2-3
CAISVSTDTQYF
TGTGCCATCAGTGTTAGCACAGATACGCAGTATTTT
>TRBD1|TRBV11-3|once|TRBJ2-1
CASRGLDRAGNEQFF
TGTGCCAGCAGGGGCTTGGACAGGGCGGGCAATGAGCAGTTCTTC
>.|TRBV19|.|TRBJ1-3
CASSKRDGGNTIYF
TGTGCCAGTAGCAAGAGGGATGGTGGAAACACCATATATTTT
>TRBD2|TRBV11-1|.|TRBJ2-5
CASSASPSGGLQETQYF
TGTGCCAGCAGCGCTAGCCCTAGCGGGGGGCTCCAAGAGACCCAGTACTTC
>.|TRBV7-2|.|TRBJ1-2
CASSSTDYGYTF
TGTGCCAGCAGCTCAACAGACTATGGCTACACCTTC
>.|TRBV11-1|.|TRBJ2-2
CASSSRLGGTGELFF
TGTGCCAGCAGCTCCCGACTAGGGGGCACCGGGGAGCTGTTTTTT
>.|TRBV5-4|.|TRBJ1-3
CASSLGTTAGNTIYF
TGTGCCAGCAGCTTAGGGACTACGGCTGGAAACACCATATATTTT
>.|TRBV7-2|.|TRBJ2-7
CASSHNGRQGEQYF
TGTGCCAGCAGCCATAATGGACGTCAGGGGGAGCAGTACTTC
>.|TRBV28|.|TRBJ2-4
CASSNYLLAKNIQYF
TGTGCCAGCAGTAACTACCTACTAGCCAAAAACATTCAGTACTTC